These 12 T cell receptor beta chains were all obtained from the same sample, sequenced in a study of tumor-infiltrating lymphocytes in primary liver carcinoma. Unsorted whole blood supplied the blood RNA, and germline DNA was isolated too. From 400 to 500 ng total RNA, TCR beta cDNA was generated with a primer in the constant region. For TCR beta, libraries were produced by three nested multiplex PCR rounds using slightly modified ARM-PCR. Amplification in the first two PCR rounds was performed using TRBV1-TRBV30 forward primers and a C-beta reverse primer for approximately 10 cycles each. TCRdb re-derived calls from the multiplex PCR reads in MiXCR, one entry per CDR3 protein. The sample records 300,000 to 350,000 distinct CDR3 sequences, roughly two thirds being singletons. The source material was peripheral blood. Receptors were obtained from a man aged 35-49 years with primary liver carcinoma and hepatitis B virus infection.

There are a few counts of this clonotype. The CDR3 bases are TGCGCCAGCAGCCAATCGCCGGGGGATGGGGAGACCCAGTACTTC. The encoded protein is CASSQSPGDGETQYF. V is TRBV4-1 and J is TRBJ2-5; D may be TRBD2 (6 bases). CDR3 length: 15 amino acids. Germline V gene lookup returns CDR1 MGHRA and CDR2 YSYEKL. The germline V and J ends were trimmed by 2 bases and 5 bases, with 15 bases remaining between them.

This rearrangement joins TRBV23-1 to TRBJ1-4; D not certain. TRBV23-1 is given ORF status, its function remaining uncertain. The CDR3 loop spans 17 amino acids. V gave up 3 bases and J gave up 7 bases, with 21 bases separating them. The DNA for the CDR3 is TGCGCCAGCAGTCAGTGCTGCCAGACCCCGAACGGTGAAAAACTGTTTTTT. Encoded protein: CASSQCCQTPNGEKLFF.

Regarding this clonotype: Mismatch with germline at one junction end may stem from a read error. The chain couples TRBV11-2 to TRBJ2-1; no definite D call. This CDR3 is 15 amino acids long. CDR1 and CDR2 (germline): SGHAT, FQNNGV. CDR3 coding DNA: TGTACCAGCAGCTTAGATCTCATAGTTTACAATGAGCAGTTCTTC. Its translation is CTSSLDLIVYNEQFF.

The gene calls are TRBV4-1 and TRBJ2-3; D is possibly TRBD1 (5 bases). Trimming left V 0 bases short and J 3 bases short, with 10 bases between. The CDR3 is 15 amino acids. Germline V gene lookup returns CDR1 MGHRA and CDR2 YSYEKL. CDR3 nucleotides: TGCGCCAGCAGCCAAGACAGGGTCGGTACAGATACGCAGTATTTT. This codes for CASSQDRVGTDTQYF.

This chain links TRBV10-3 with TRBJ2-5; D remains ambiguous. The CDR3 consists of 11 residues. The V and J ends lost 8 bases and 5 bases respectively, with 9 bases between them. Germline lookup yields CDR1 ENHRY and CDR2 SYGVKD. CDR3 sequence: CAISSRETQYF. CDR3 coding DNA: TGTGCCATCTCCTCCCGTGAGACCCAGTACTTC.

This clonotype has a count of ten or more. This sequence joins TRBV6-1 and TRBJ2-7; TRBD2 matches 7 bases. CDR3 length: 13 residues. Germline V lookup: CDR1 MNHNS, CDR2 SASEGT. The V segment lost 7 bases and the J segment 4 bases; nucleotides outside the gene matches: 7. The CDR3 DNA reads TGTGCCAGCAAGGGTAGCGGGCTATACGAGCAGTACTTC. This encodes CASKGSGLYEQYF.

A remark on this clonotype: This likely comes from a read error, as the CDR3 has no conserved phenylalanine or tryptophan at its end. The limits of the CDR3 on the DNA are not certain, so only TCRdb's listed CDR3 is given. V and J are TRBV6-2 or TRBV6-3 and TRBJ1-1. The CDR3 spans 14 residues, counting both ends. CDR1 is MNHEY, CDR2 SVGEGT, per germline. The CDR3 loop reads CASSYPELNTEALI.

This clonotype has a single count. The J gene is TRBJ1-2, the V gene TRBV6-6, with 7 bases matching TRBD1. The germline CDR1 and CDR2 sequences are MNHNY and SVGAGI (reference sequence). The V gene end was trimmed by 6 bases and the J gene end by 7 bases; junction bases not matched to a gene: 14. This CDR3 comprises 15 residues. CDR3 in amino acids: CASRNNGQAVSGYTF. The CDR3 DNA reads as TGTGCCAGCAGGAATAATGGACAGGCGGTGTCTGGCTACACCTTC.

This clonotype appeared many times. The chain uses TRBV4-1 and TRBJ2-1, with 7 bases matching TRBD2. Unmatched junction bases numbered 7, after V lost 6 bases and J lost 5 bases. The CDR3 sequence is 14 residues long. From germline, CDR1 is MGHRA and CDR2 YSYEKL. This CDR3 reads CASSWTRENNEQFF. CDR3 bases: TGCGCCAGCAGTTGGACTAGGGAAAACAATGAGCAGTTCTTC.

A remark on this clonotype: Just one base apart from a much larger clone, this may be a read error. The CDR3 here is CASNYAGGRTDTQYF. CDR3 DNA: TGTGCCAGCAATTACGCAGGAGGACGCACAGATACGCAGTATTTT. The chain combines TRBV6-2 or TRBV6-3 with TRBJ2-3, with D maybe TRBD2 (5 bases). Germline CDR1 is MNHEY and CDR2 is SVGEGT. The CDR3 spans 15 residues.

As regards this clonotype: This may be a read error: a much more frequent sequence differs by one nucleotide. Written as DNA, the CDR3 is TGTGCCGGCAGCCAAGATCCAGGGGCCTATGGCTACACCTTC. As protein: CAGSQDPGAYGYTF. The chain has TRBV4-2 and TRBJ1-2; a weak D match, TRBD1 (6 bases). Germline CDR1 reads LGHNA; CDR2 reads YNFKEQ. This CDR3 contains 14 residues.

In its sample, this clonotype was seen many times. The gene calls are TRBV12-3 or TRBV12-4 and TRBJ2-2; unclear D gene. CDR3 size: 13 residues. V was shortened by 6 bases and J by 4 bases, with 9 bases between the two germline ends. The CDR3 DNA sequence: TGTGCCAGCAGCGTTATAGGCACCGGGGAGCTGTTTTTT. Its translation: CASSVIGTGELFF.